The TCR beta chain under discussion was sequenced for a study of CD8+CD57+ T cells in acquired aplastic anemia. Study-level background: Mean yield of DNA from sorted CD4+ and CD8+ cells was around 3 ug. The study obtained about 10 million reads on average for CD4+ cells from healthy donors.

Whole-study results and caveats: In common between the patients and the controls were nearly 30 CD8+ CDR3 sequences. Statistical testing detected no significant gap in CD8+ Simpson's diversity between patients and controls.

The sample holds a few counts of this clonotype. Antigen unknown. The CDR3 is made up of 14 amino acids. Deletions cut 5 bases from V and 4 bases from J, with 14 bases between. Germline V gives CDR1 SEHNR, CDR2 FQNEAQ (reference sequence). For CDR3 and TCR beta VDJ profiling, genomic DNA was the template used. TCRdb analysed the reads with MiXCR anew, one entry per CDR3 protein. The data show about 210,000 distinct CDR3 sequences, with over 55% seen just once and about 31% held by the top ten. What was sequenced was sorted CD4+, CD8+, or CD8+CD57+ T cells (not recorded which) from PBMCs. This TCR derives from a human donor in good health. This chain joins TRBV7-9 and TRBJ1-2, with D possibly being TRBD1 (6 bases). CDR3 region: CASSIGTSGYGYTF. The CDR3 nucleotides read TGTGCCAGCAGCATTGGGACATCGGGCTATGGCTACACCTTC.